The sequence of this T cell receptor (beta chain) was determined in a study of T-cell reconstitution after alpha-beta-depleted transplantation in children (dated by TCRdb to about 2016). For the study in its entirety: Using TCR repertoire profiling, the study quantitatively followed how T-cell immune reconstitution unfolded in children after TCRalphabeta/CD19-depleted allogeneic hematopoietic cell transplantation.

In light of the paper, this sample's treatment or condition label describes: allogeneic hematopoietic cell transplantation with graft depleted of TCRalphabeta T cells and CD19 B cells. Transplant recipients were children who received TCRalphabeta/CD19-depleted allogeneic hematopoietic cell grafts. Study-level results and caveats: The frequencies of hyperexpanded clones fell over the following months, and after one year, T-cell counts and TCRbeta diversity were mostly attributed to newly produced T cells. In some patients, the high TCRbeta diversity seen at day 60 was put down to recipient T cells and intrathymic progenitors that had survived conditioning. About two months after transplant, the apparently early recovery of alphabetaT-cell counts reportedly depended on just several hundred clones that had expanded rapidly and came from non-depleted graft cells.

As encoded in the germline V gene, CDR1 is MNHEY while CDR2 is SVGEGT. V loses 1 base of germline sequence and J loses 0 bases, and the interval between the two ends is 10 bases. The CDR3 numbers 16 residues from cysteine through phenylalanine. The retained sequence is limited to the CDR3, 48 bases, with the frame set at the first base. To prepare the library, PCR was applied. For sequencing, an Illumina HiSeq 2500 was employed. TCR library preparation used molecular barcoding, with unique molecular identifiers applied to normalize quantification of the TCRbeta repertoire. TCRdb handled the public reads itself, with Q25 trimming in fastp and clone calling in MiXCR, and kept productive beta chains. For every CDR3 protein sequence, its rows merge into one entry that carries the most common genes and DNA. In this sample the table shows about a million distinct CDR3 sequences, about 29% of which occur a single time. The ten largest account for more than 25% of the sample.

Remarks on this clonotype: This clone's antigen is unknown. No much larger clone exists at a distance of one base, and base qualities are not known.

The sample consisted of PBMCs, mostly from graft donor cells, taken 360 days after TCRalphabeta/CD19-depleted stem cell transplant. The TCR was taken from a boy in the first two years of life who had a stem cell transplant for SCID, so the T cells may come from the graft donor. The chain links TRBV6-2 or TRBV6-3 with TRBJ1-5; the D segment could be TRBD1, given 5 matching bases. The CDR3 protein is CASSYWQGGSNQPQHF. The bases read TGTGCCAGCAGTTACTGGCAGGGAGGTAGCAATCAGCCCCAGCATTTT.